The next 11 T cell receptor beta chains were all read from a single sample in a study of early T cells in non-severe SARS-CoV-2 infection (dated by TCRdb to about 2021). Libraries were prepared through 5' RACE. Instrument on record: NextSeq 500. TCRdb reworked the public reads: Q25 trimming with fastp, MiXCR clone assembly, productive beta chains retained. Identical CDR3 proteins give one entry, which carries the most common genes and DNA. A total of about 55,000 distinct CDR3 sequences appear in this sample, 12% of them only once. The ten largest clones represent under 1.5% of the sample. The sequencing input was whole blood. The origin of the receptors is an adult who was a healthcare worker with PCR-confirmed SARS-CoV-2 infection or an uninfected control (not recorded which).

This clonotype turned up a few times. The V call is TRBV10-2, the J call TRBJ2-7; 9 bases agree with TRBD2. V dropped 0 bases and J dropped 3; count of bases not matched to a gene: 6. Germline loops: CDR1 WSHSY, CDR2 SAAADI. This CDR3 contains 16 residues. CDR3 nucleotides: TGCGCCAGCAGTGAGTCCTTAGGACTAGCGCGCTACGAGCAGTACTTC. Translation: CASSESLGLARYEQYF.

The chain has TRBV9 and TRBJ2-7; either TRBD1 or TRBD2 may fit D (5 bases each). The CDR3 is 17 amino acids. In germline, CDR1 is SGDLS, CDR2 YYNGEE. V was shortened by 0 bases and J by 6 bases, with 22 bases between the two germline ends. This chain's CDR3 is CASSVGQGPRSEGEQYF. CDR3 DNA: TGTGCCAGCAGCGTAGGCCAGGGCCCCAGAAGCGAGGGCGAGCAGTACTTC.

This sequence joins TRBV6-5 and TRBJ1-2, with TRBD1 as a possible D gene (6 bases). The CDR3 loop spans 16 amino acids. From germline, CDR1 is MNHEY and CDR2 SVGAGI. V shed 6 bases and J shed 3 bases, with 20 bases lying between them. The CDR3: CASREGAGAIHYGYTF. CDR3 DNA: TGTGCCAGCAGGGAAGGGGCAGGGGCGATCCACTATGGCTACACCTTC.

This clonotype was observed a few times. This chain links TRBV7-8 with TRBJ2-1; 8 nucleotides line up with TRBD1. Trimming took 4 bases from V and 7 from J; bases not matched to a gene: 9. This CDR3 contains 15 residues. CDR1 and CDR2 from the germline V gene are SGHVS and FQNEAQ. CDR3 DNA sequence: TGTGCCAGCAGCTACCGACAGGGGTCGCTTAATGAGCAGTTCTTC. Translation: CASSYRQGSLNEQFF. Looking up the rest from reference TRBV7-8 and TRBJ2-1 gives the full variable domain: GAGVSQSPRYKVAKRGQDVALRCDPISGHVSLFWYQQALGQGPEFLTYFQNEAQLDKSGLPSDRFFAERPEGSVSTLKIQRTQQEDSAVYLCASSYRQGSLNEQFFGPGTRLTVL.

The rearrangement links TRBV2 to TRBJ2-1; D call uncertain. The germline CDR1 and CDR2 sequences are SNHLY and FYNNEI. This CDR3 spans 14 amino acids. V was shortened by 7 bases and J by 5 bases, with 15 bases between the two germline ends. The CDR3 DNA is TGTGCCAGCAACCAACCAGACGGAAACAATGAGCAGTTCTTC. Protein sequence: CASNQPDGNNEQFF. The whole variable domain, filled in from reference TRBV2 and TRBJ2-1, reads EPEVTQTPSHQVTQMGQEVILRCVPISNHLYFYWYRQILGQKVEFLVSFYNNEISEKSEIFDDQFSVERPDGSNFTLKIRSTKLEDSAMYFCASNQPDGNNEQFFGPGTRLTVL.

The rearrangement uses TRBV12-3 or TRBV12-4 and TRBJ2-3, with 11 bases fitting TRBD2. The CDR3 has 16 amino acids. J lost 5 bases, V lost 8 bases, and 12 bases had no gene match. Here the CDR3 reads CASATSSGGEIDTQYF. In nucleotides, the CDR3 is TGTGCCAGCGCCACAAGTAGCGGGGGGGAGATAGATACGCAGTATTTT.

This clonotype was detected ten times or more. The gene calls are TRBV30 and TRBJ1-2; 7 bases agree with TRBD1. The CDR3 is 12 amino acids. V shed 5 bases and J 8 bases; nucleotides not matched to a gene: 8. The germline CDR1 and CDR2 sequences are GTSNPN and SVGIG (reference sequence). DNA for the CDR3: TGTGCCTGGGACGACAGGGTAGGGGGCTACACCTTC. Protein sequence: CAWDDRVGGYTF.

In its sample, this clonotype was seen a few times. This chain joins TRBV15 and TRBJ1-2; D is unclear. The CDR3 is 11 amino acids. The germline V gene encodes CDR1 LNHNV and CDR2 YYDKDF (reference sequence). Trimming cost V 0 bases and J 8 bases, with 4 bases left between them. Here the CDR3 DNA reads TGTGCCACCAGCAGAGATGGCGGCTACACCTTC. Protein product: CATSRDGGYTF.

The chain uses TRBV29-1 and TRBJ1-2; TRBD1 agrees at 8 bases. The CDR3 is 14 amino acids. V dropped 2 bases and J dropped 3; count of bases not matched to a gene: 5. Germline loops: CDR1 SQVTM, CDR2 ANQGSEA. The CDR3 DNA reads as TGCAGCGTTGAACAACAGGGGGTCGACTATGGCTACACCTTC. Its translation: CSVEQQGVDYGYTF. The whole variable domain, filled in from reference TRBV29-1 and TRBJ1-2, reads SAVISQKPSRDICQRGTSLTIQCQVDSQVTMMFWYRQQPGQSLTLIATANQGSEATYESGFVIDKFPISRPNLTFSTLTVSNMSPEDSSIYLCSVEQQGVDYGYTFGSGTRLTVV.

V and J are TRBV27 and TRBJ1-1; possibly TRBD1 for D (6 bases). CDR3 length: 13 amino acids. Deletions cut 2 bases from V and 10 bases from J, with 14 bases between. CDR1 is MNHEY, CDR2 SMNVEV, per germline (reference sequence). The CDR3 nucleotides read TGTGCCAGCAGTTTAGATCAGTGGGGGCGAGCTTTCTTT. Protein product: CASSLDQWGRAFF.

This clonotype was observed a few times. One junction end does not reproduce the germline sequence, and a read error may be involved. The rearrangement joins TRBV7-7 to TRBJ2-5, with 8 bases fitting TRBD1. CDR1 and CDR2 from the germline V gene are SSHAT and FNYEAQ (reference sequence). This CDR3 comprises 15 residues. CDR3 in amino acids: CASSLGDRREETQYF. In DNA form, the CDR3 reads TGTGCTAGCAGCTTAGGGGACAGGCGGGAAGAGACCCAGTACTTC. The full variable domain, rest sourced from reference TRBV7-7 and TRBJ2-5, is GAGVSQSPRYKVTKRGQDVTLRCDPISSHATLYWYQQALGQGPEFLTYFNYEAQPDKSGLPSDRFSAERPEGSISTLTIQRTEQRDSAMYRCASSLGDRREETQYFGPGTRLLVL.